Listed below are T cell receptor beta chains from one sample, sequenced in a study of blood T cell repertoires in COVID-19. Some clones are missing from TCRdb's copy, which holds only in-frame ones; the method was immunoSEQ multiplex PCR. The profile shows roughly 49,000 clones, over 90% of them singletons. The sequenced sample was peripheral blood. The receptors come from a woman of 80 years or more with acute or convalescent COVID-19. Both conserved end residues are part of each CDR3. A D gene is named only where the DNA matches it firmly. Only some rows state a clone size, as once, few, many or a class for expanded clones.

>TRBV5-1|TRBJ1-5|.|once
CASSPTIGSGQPQHF
TGCGCCAGCAGCCCTACAATCGGGTCTGGGCAGCCCCAGCATTTT
>TRBV30|TRBJ2-2|TRBD2|.
CAWGAGARYTGELFF
TGTGCCTGGGGAGCGGGAGCGCGGTACACCGGGGAGCTGTTTTTT
>TRBV5-8|TRBJ2-1|.|.
CASSLGTFYNEQFF
TGTGCCAGCAGCTTGGGGACATTCTACAATGAGCAGTTCTTC
>TRBV5-6|TRBJ2-7|.|.
CASSLGAGGGLEQYF
TGTGCCAGCAGCTTGGGCGCAGGGGGAGGTCTCGAGCAGTACTTC
>TRBV3-1/TRBV3-2|TRBJ2-1|.|.
CASRSELGWRRGSVKQFF
TGTGCCAGCAGATCGGAACTAGGGTGGAGACGGGGTTCCGTGAAGCAGTTCTTC
>TRBV18|TRBJ1-1|.|.
CASSAQVIGTGGEAFF
TGTGCCAGCTCAGCACAGGTCATAGGAACCGGGGGTGAAGCTTTCTTT
>TRBV6-2/TRBV6-3|TRBJ1-1|.|.
CASSYAGNTEAFF
TGTGCCAGCAGTTACGCGGGGAACACTGAAGCTTTCTTT
>TRBV7-2|TRBJ2-7|.|.
CASSRDWAAGEQYF
TGTGCCAGCAGCCGCGACTGGGCGGCGGGGGAGCAGTACTTC
>TRBV5-4|TRBJ1-2|TRBD1|.
CASSLMGQGMAGYTF
TGTGCCAGCAGCTTGATGGGACAGGGGATGGCTGGCTACACCTTC
>TRBV12-3/TRBV12-4|TRBJ1-2|.|.
CASSFEEFGYTF
TGTGCCAGCAGTTTTGAGGAGTTCGGCTACACCTTC
>TRBV21-1|TRBJ2-1|.|.
CASSTLSSAPHNEQFF
TGTGCCAGCAGCACCCTCTCTAGCGCGCCCCACAATGAGCAGTTCTTC
>TRBV30|TRBJ1-3|.|.
CASQRNSGNTIYF
TGTGCCTCTCAGAGGAACTCTGGAAACACCATATATTTT
>TRBV19|TRBJ2-1|TRBD2|.
CASRGGLAGAGSYNEQFF
TGTGCCAGTAGGGGGGGACTAGCGGGAGCGGGCTCCTACAATGAGCAGTTCTTC
>TRBV7-2|TRBJ2-5|TRBD2|.
CASSPRLAGGEETQYF
TGTGCCAGCAGCCCCCGACTAGCGGGGGGGGAGGAGACCCAGTACTTC
>TRBV7-9|TRBJ2-3|TRBD2|.
CASSLGTSATDTQYF
TGTGCCAGCAGCTTAGGGACTAGCGCAACAGATACGCAGTATTTT
>TRBV29-1|TRBJ2-7|TRBD1|.
CSVGRQGAYEQYF
TGCAGCGTGGGCAGACAGGGGGCCTACGAGCAGTACTTC
>TRBV25-1|TRBJ2-5|TRBD1|.
CASSDGTGKRETQYF
TGTGCCAGCAGTGATGGGACAGGGAAGCGCGAGACCCAGTACTTC
>TRBV18|TRBJ2-1|TRBD2|.
CASSSTSGAGAYNEQFF
TGTGCCAGCTCATCGACTAGCGGGGCAGGGGCTTACAATGAGCAGTTCTTC
>TRBV15|TRBJ1-2|.|.
CATSRDGAGDTFRYGYTF
TGTGCCACCAGCAGAGATGGGGCAGGGGACACCTTTCGGTATGGCTACACCTTC
>TRBV7-9|TRBJ1-5|.|.
CASSFGDQPQHF
TGTGCCAGCAGCTTCGGGGATCAGCCCCAGCATTTT
>TRBV11-3|TRBJ2-2|.|.
CASSLRDTGELFF
TGTGCCAGCAGCCTCCGAGACACCGGGGAGCTGTTTTTT
>TRBV6-1|TRBJ2-3|TRBD2|.
CASSERLAGARYF
TGTGCCAGCAGTGAAAGACTAGCGGGAGCTAGGTATTTT
>TRBV5-5|TRBJ2-7|TRBD2|.
CASSKLATYEQYF
TGTGCCAGCAGTAAACTAGCGACCTACGAGCAGTACTTC
>TRBV19|TRBJ1-5|.|.
CASSKKWPQNQPQHF
TGTGCCAGTAGTAAGAAATGGCCTCAGAATCAGCCCCAGCATTTT
>TRBV7-2|TRBJ2-1|TRBD2|once
CASSLALADRGNEQFF
TGTGCCAGCAGCTTAGCGCTAGCGGACCGCGGCAATGAGCAGTTCTTC
>TRBV7-2|TRBJ2-1|.|once
CASSRGDRRGEQFF
TGTGCCAGCAGCAGAGGAGACCGGAGGGGTGAGCAGTTCTTC
>TRBV7-2|TRBJ2-7|TRBD2|.
CASSVSGGSGRSYEQYF
TGTGCCAGCAGCGTTAGTGGGGGAAGCGGGAGATCCTACGAGCAGTACTTC
>TRBV27|TRBJ2-3|.|.
CASSWAGTDTQYF
TGTGCCAGCAGTTGGGCCGGCACAGATACGCAGTATTTT
>TRBV30|TRBJ2-4|.|.
CACASKNIQYF
TGTGCCTGTGCTAGCAAAAACATTCAGTACTTC
>TRBV28|TRBJ1-2|.|.
CASTLGGAYYGYTF
TGTGCCAGCACCCTCGGGGGGGCGTATTATGGCTACACCTTC
>TRBV19|TRBJ2-7|.|.
CASSIGQASYEQYF
TGTGCCAGTAGTATAGGCCAGGCGTCCTACGAGCAGTACTTC
>TRBV9|TRBJ1-4|TRBD1|.
CASTRGEAAEKLFF
TGTGCCAGCACCAGGGGGGAGGCGGCAGAAAAACTGTTTTTT